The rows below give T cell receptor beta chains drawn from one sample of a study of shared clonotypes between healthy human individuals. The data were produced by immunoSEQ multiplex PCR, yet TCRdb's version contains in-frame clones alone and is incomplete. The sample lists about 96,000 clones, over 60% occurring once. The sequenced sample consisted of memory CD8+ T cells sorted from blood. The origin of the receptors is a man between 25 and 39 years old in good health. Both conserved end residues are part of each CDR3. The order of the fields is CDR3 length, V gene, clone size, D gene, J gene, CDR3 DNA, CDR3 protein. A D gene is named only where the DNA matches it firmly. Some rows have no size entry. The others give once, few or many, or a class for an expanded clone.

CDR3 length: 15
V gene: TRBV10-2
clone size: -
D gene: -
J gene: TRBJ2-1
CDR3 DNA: TGCGCCAGCAGTACACTAGTGTTACCAGACAATGAGCAGTTCTTC
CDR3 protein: CASSTLVLPDNEQFF

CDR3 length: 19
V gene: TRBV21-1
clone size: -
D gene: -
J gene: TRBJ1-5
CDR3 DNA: TGTGCCAGCAGCAGAAGGATTAGACGTTTGCCGAGGGGCAATCAGCCCCAGCATTTT
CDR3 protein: CASSRRIRRLPRGNQPQHF

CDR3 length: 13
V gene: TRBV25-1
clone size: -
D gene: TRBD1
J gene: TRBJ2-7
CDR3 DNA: TGTGCCAGCAATCCGGGACAGACCTACGAGCAGTACTTC
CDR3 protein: CASNPGQTYEQYF

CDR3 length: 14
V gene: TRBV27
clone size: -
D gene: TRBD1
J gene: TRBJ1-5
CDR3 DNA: TGTGCCATGTACATCGAACAGGGGGGTCAGCCCCAGCATTTT
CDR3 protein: CAMYIEQGGQPQHF

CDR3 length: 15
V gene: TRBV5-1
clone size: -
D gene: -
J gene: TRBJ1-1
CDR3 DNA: TGCGCCAGCAGCGCAGGGTCTCAAGTGGGCACTGAAGCTTTCTTT
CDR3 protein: CASSAGSQVGTEAFF

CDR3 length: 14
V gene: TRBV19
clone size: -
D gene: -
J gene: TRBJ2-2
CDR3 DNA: TGTGCCAGTAGCCCGGTACAGAACACCGGGGAGCTGTTTTTT
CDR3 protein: CASSPVQNTGELFF

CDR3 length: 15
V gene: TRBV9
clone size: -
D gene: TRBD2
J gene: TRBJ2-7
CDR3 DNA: TGTGCCAGCAGCGTAGCCCCTAGCGGGGAATACGAGCAGTACTTC
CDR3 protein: CASSVAPSGEYEQYF

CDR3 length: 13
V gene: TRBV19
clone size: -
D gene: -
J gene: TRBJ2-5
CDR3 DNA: TGTGCCAGTAGTAATGACTGGCAAGAGACCCAGTACTTC
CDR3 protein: CASSNDWQETQYF

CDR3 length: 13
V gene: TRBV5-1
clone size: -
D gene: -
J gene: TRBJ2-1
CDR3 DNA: TGCGCCAGCAGCTTGCAATTGTCGAGGGAGCAGTTCTTC
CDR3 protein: CASSLQLSREQFF

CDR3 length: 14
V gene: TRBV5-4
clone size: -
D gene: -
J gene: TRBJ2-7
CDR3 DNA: TGTGCCAGCAGCTTGAGAAGGGACGAGGACGAGCAGTACTTC
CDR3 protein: CASSLRRDEDEQYF

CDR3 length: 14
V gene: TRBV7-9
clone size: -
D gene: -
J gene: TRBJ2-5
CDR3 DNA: TGTGCCAGCAGCTTAGTTGGGACCCAAGAGACCCAGTACTTC
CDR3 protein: CASSLVGTQETQYF

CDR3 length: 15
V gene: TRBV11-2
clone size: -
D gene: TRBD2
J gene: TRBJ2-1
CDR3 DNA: TGTGCCAGCAGCCCGTGGGCGGGAGAAGACAATGAGCAGTTCTTC
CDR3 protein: CASSPWAGEDNEQFF

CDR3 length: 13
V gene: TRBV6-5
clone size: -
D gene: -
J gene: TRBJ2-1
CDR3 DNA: TGTGCCAGCAGTTACTCGACGTGGGGAGAGCAGTTCTTC
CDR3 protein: CASSYSTWGEQFF

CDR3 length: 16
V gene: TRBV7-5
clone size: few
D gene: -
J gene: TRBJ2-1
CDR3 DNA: TGTGCCAGCAGCGCAACGGGACTAGCGGGTGACAATGAGCAGTTCTTC
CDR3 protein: CASSATGLAGDNEQFF

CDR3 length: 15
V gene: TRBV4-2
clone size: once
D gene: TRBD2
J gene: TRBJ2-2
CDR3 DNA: TGTGCCAGCAGCCAAGGACTAGCGGGAGCCGGGGAGCTGTTTTTT
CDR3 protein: CASSQGLAGAGELFF

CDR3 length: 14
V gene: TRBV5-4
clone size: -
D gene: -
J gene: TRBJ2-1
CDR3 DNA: TGTGCCAGCAGCACCCCGGTCCTTTATAATGAGCAGTTCTTC
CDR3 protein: CASSTPVLYNEQFF

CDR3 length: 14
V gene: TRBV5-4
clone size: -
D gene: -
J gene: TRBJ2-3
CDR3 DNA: TGTGCCAGCAGCTTGGTACAGGGTCAGGATACGCAGTATTTT
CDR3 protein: CASSLVQGQDTQYF

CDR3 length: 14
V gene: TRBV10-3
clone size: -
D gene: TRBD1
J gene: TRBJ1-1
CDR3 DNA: TGTGCCATCAGTGACGAGGACAGGTCAATTGAAGCTTTCTTT
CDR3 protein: CAISDEDRSIEAFF

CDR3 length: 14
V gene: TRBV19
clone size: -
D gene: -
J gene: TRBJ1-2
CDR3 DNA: TGTGCCAGTAGTATTGCCCCGGGCAGGGGCGGCTACACCTTC
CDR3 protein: CASSIAPGRGGYTF

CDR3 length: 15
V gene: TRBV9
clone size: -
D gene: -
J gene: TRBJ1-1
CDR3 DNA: TGTGCCAGCAGCGTAGGCGGGGGGAAGGTCGGTGAAGCTTTCTTT
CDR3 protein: CASSVGGGKVGEAFF

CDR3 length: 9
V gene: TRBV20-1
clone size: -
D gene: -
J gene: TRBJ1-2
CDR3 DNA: TGCAGTGCCGCGAATGGCTACACCTTC
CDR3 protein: CSAANGYTF

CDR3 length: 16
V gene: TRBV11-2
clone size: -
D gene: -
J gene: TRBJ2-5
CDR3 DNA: TGTGCCAGCAGCTCGACCATCGGACGGACCCAAGAGACCCAGTACTTC
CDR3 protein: CASSSTIGRTQETQYF

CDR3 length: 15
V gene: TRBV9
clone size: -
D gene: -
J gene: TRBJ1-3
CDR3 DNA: TGTGCCAGCAGCCCGGACGGCAACTCTGGAAACACCATATATTTT
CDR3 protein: CASSPDGNSGNTIYF

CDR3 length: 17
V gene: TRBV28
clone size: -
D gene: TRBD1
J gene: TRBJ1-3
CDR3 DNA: TGTGCCAGCAGCCCTCCCGACAGGGGGTTCTCTGGAAACACCATATATTTT
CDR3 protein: CASSPPDRGFSGNTIYF

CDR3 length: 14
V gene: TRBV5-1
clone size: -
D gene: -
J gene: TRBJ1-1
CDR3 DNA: TGCGCCAGCAGCTTCAGCGACATGAACACTGAAGCTTTCTTT
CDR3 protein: CASSFSDMNTEAFF

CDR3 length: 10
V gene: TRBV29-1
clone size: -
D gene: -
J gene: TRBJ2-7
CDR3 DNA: TGCAGCGTGGGGGAATACGAGCAGTACTTC
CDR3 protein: CSVGEYEQYF

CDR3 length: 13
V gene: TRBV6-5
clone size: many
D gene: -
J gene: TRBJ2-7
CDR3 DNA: TGTGCCAGCAGTGATTGGTACGGCTACGAGCAGTACTTC
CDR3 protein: CASSDWYGYEQYF

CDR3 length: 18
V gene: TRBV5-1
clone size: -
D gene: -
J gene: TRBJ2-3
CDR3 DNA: TGCGCCAGCAGCCCCGGGGAGAAGGGGTTTTGGGCCACAGATACGCAGTATTTT
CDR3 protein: CASSPGEKGFWATDTQYF

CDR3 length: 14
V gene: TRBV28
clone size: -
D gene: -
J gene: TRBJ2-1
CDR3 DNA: TGTGCCAGCAACCTAGGGATAGATCGGAATGAGCAGTTCTTC
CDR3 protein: CASNLGIDRNEQFF

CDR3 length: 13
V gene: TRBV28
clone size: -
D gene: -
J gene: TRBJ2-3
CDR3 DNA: TGTGCCAGCAGTTTGGTCCGCTTATATACGCAGTATTTT
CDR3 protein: CASSLVRLYTQYF

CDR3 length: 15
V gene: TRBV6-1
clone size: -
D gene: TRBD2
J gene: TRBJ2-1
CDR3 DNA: TGTGCCAGCAGTTCCCCGGGACTAGCGGTTAATGAGCAGTTCTTC
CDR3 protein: CASSSPGLAVNEQFF

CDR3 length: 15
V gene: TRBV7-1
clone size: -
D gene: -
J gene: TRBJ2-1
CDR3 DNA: TGTGCCAGCAGTTTTGACATACCGTCCTACAATGAGCAGTTCTTC
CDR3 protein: CASSFDIPSYNEQFF

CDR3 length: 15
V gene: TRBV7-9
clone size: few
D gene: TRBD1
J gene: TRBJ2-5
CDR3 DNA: TGTGCCAGCAGCAGCCGGACAGGCTCGCGAGAGACCCAGTACTTC
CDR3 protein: CASSSRTGSRETQYF

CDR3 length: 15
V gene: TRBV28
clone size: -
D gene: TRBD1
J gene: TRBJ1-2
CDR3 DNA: TGTGCCAGCAGCCAAATCGACAGGGCCTTCTATGGCTACACCTTC
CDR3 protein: CASSQIDRAFYGYTF

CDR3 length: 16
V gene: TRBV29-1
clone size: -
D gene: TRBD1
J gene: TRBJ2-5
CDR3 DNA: TGCAGCGTTGAAGACCCCGGATCGAGGGGGCGGGAGACCCAGTACTTC
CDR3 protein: CSVEDPGSRGRETQYF

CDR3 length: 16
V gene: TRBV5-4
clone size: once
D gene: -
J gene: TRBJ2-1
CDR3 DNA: TGTGCCAGCAGCCGAGCGGGTCCTAGCTCCTACAATGAGCAGTTCTTC
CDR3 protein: CASSRAGPSSYNEQFF

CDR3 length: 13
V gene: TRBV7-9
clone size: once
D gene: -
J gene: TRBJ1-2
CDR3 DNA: TGTGCCAGCAGCCGCGGACCCTTGGGAAACTACACCTTC
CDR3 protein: CASSRGPLGNYTF

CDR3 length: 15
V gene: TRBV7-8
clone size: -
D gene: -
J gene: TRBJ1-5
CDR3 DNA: TGTGCCAGCAGCCTTACCGCAGGGCTGGGTCAGCCCCAGCATTTT
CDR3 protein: CASSLTAGLGQPQHF

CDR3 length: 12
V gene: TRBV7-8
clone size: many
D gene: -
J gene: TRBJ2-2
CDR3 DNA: TGTGCCAGCAGCTTAGCCACCGGGGAGCTGTTTTTT
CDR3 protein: CASSLATGELFF

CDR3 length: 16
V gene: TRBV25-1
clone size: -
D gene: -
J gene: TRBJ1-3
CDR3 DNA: TGTGCCAGCAGTGACACGACCCGGGACTCTGGAAACACCATATATTTT
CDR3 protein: CASSDTTRDSGNTIYF

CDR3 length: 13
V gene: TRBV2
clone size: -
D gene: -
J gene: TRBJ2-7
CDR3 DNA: TGTGCCAGCAAAACAGGAACCCTAGACGAGCAGTACTTC
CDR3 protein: CASKTGTLDEQYF

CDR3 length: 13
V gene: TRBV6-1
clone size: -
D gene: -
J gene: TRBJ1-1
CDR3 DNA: TGTGCCAGCATCCCTAGGGGGTTCACTGAAGCTTTCTTT
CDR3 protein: CASIPRGFTEAFF

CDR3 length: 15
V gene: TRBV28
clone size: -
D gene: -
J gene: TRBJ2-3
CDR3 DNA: TGTGCCAGCAGTTTAGCCCCGGCAACCACAGATACGCAGTATTTT
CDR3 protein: CASSLAPATTDTQYF

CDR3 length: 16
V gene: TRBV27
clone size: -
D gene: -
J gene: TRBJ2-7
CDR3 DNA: TGTGCCAGCAGTCTACTAGGGGTTGAGACAACCTACGAGCAGTACTTC
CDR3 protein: CASSLLGVETTYEQYF

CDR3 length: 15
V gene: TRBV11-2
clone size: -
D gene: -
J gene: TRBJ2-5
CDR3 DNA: TGTGCCAGCAGCTACCCTATCAGGGTCCAAGAGACCCAGTACTTC
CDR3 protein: CASSYPIRVQETQYF

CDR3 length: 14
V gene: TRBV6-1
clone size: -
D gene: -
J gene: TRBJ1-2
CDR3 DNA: TGTGCCAGCAGTGAAGAAAAGGACTTCTATGGCTACACCTTC
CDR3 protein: CASSEEKDFYGYTF

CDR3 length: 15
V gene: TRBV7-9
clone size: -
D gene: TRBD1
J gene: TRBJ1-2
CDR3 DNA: TGTGCCAGCAGCTTCGGGACAGCGATTAACTATGGCTACACCTTC
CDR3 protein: CASSFGTAINYGYTF

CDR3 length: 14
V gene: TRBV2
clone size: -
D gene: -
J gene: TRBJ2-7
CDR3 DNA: TGTGCCAGCAAGTCGATGGGGCTAACTTACGAGCAGTACTTC
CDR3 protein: CASKSMGLTYEQYF

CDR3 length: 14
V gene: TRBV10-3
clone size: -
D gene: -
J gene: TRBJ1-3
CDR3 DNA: TGTGCCATCAGTGCCATAGGCTCTGGAAACACCATATATTTT
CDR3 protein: CAISAIGSGNTIYF

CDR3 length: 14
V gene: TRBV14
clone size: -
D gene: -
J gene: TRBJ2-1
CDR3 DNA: TGTGCCAGCAGCCTAAGATTACAATACAATGAGCAGTTCTTC
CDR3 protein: CASSLRLQYNEQFF

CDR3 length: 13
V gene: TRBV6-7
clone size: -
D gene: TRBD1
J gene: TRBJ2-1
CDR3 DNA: TGTGCCAGCAGTGAAGAGGACAGGAATGAGCAGTTCTTC
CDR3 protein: CASSEEDRNEQFF

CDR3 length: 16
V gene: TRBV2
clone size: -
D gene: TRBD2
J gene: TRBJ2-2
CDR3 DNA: TGTGCCAGCAGGGGACTAGGCGTTTCGACCACCGGGGAGCTGTTTTTT
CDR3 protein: CASRGLGVSTTGELFF

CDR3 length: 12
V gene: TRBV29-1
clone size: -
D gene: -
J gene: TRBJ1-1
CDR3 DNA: TGCAGCGCCGGTTGGATGAACACTGAAGCTTTCTTT
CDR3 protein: CSAGWMNTEAFF

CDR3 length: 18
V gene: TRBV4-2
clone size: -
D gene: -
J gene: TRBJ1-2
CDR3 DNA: TGTGCCAGCAGCCAAGATTGGAGGTCATCGGGGGGTAGTGGCGGCTACACCTTC
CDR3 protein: CASSQDWRSSGGSGGYTF

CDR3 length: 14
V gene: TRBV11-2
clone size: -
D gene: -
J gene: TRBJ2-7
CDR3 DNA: TGTGCCAGCAGCCGGGTGGAGGGAGGCTACGAGCAGTACTTC
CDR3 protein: CASSRVEGGYEQYF

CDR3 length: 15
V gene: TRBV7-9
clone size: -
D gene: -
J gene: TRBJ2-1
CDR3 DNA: TGTGCCAGCAGCTTAGTTTTGGACAGCTACAATGAGCAGTTCTTC
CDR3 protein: CASSLVLDSYNEQFF

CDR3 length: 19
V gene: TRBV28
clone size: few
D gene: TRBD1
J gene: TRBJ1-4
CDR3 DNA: TGTGCCAGCGCCCGGACAGGGGGCGAGGCGTTCGGTACTAATGAAAAACTGTTTTTT
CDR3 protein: CASARTGGEAFGTNEKLFF

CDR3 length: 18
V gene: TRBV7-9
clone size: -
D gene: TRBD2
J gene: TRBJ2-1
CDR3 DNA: TGTGCCAGCAGCTTCCCCGGGACTAGCGGGAGGGCAGTTAATGAGCAGTTCTTC
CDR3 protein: CASSFPGTSGRAVNEQFF

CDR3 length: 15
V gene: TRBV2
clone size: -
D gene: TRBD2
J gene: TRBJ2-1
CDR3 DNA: TGTGCCAGCATCATGGGACCCCCGGGGGGCAATGAGCAGTTCTTC
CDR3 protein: CASIMGPPGGNEQFF